The clone carrying this TCR beta chain appeared a few times. The antigen is unknown. Libraries were prepared by immunoSEQ multiplex PCR; TCRdb keeps only in-frame clonotypes and omits some of them. The sample holds around 58,000 clones, 80% to 90% seen once. The data are from a study of T cell responses to AZD1222 COVID-19 vaccine. Combined were second doses at about 4 or about 12 weeks. Notes on the study in general: Among the donors, most were white British and more were female, and clonal diversity was possibly underestimated. Repertoire sampling occurred only after the peak T cell response. With two AZD1222 doses given, Spike-specific TCR breadth and depth both rose.

The V end was cut by 5 bases, the J end by 0 bases, with 11 bases between. Germline V lookup: CDR1 KGHSH, CDR2 LQKENI. The CDR3 has 15 residues. J is TRBJ2-1 and V is TRBV18; D remains ambiguous. The TCR was taken from an adult who received the AZD1222 COVID-19 vaccine. The specimen comprised peripheral blood, sampled 28 days after the second AZD1222 dose. DNA for the CDR3: TGTGCCAGCTCAACCGCAGCGAGCTCCTACAATGAGCAGTTCTTC. As protein: CASSTAASSYNEQFF.